This note documents a single TCR beta chain sequence. The antigen remains undetermined. A CD45RO/CCR7/CD25/CD127/CD95/CD27 panel sorted naive, central memory, regulatory and stem cell-like memory CD4+ cells. The entirety of the isolated RNA underwent reverse transcription, so expressed TCRB transcripts were sequenced. Libraries were prepared by immunoSEQ multiplex PCR; TCRdb keeps only in-frame clonotypes and omits some of them. Here the sample spans some 270,000 clones, 8% being singletons. These data are taken from a study of beta chain features in type 1 diabetes. Study at large: Examination spanned 90 million to 140 million sorted cells from all samples. Findings and limits, study-wide: For patients, the naive, central memory and Treg TCRB repertoires appeared more alike than for healthy donors. In type 1 diabetes patients, VDJ junctions had fewer insertions; deletions at these junctions were more frequent.

Trimming shortened V by 6 bases and J by 1 base, and 9 bases separated the two germline ends. The CDR3 contains 13 residues. Germline V lookup: CDR1 MNHNY, CDR2 SVGAGI (reference sequence). The material sequenced was central memory CD4+ T cells from blood. The chain carries TRBV6-6 and TRBJ1-2, with TRBD1 as a possible D gene (6 bases). This TCR derives from a woman in her late teens or twenties in good health. CDR3 DNA sequence: TGTGCCAGCAGGGAGGACAGTAACTATGGCTACACCTTC. Translated, it gives CASREDSNYGYTF.